Sequencing of this T cell receptor (beta chain) was carried out in a study of T cell repertoires in cytomegalovirus infection. Study at large: From public TCR beta signatures came an indication of both CMV infection and matching HLA type. Study observations and caveats: CMV-specific HLA-C-restricted TCR beta clonotypes dominated the ex vivo response.

Via MiXCR, TCRdb re-called the reads, giving one row per CDR3 protein. The profile covers approximately 590,000 distinct CDR3 sequences, with around 40% appearing a single time and roughly 50% taken by the ten largest. This clonotype showed up just a few times. Its specificity is not known. V lost 3 bases, J lost 2 bases, and 5 bases lay in between. The CDR3 extends over 11 amino acids. Germline V lookup: CDR1 DFQATT, CDR2 SNEGSKA (reference sequence). Sequencing used cultured PBMCs, obtained from culture after CMV antigen stimulation. The receptor's source is a human donor in good health (CMV status not recorded). Some clones in this sample may be carry-over from other donors' samples. This chain joins TRBV20-1 and TRBJ2-7; no clear D. The CDR3 spells CSARGTYEQYF. The CDR3 DNA sequence: TGCAGTGCTAGGGGGACCTACGAGCAGTACTTC.